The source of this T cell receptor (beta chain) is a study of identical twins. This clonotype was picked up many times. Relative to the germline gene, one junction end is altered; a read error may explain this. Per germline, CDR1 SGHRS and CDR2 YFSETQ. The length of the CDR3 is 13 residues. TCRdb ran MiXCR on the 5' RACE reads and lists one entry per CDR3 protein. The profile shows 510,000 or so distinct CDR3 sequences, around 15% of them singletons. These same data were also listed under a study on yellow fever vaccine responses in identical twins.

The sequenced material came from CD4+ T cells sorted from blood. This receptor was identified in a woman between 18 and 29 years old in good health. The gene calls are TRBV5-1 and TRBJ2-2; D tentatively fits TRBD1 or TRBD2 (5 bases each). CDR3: CASSLGVTGELFF. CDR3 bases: TGTGCCAGCAGTTTGGGGGTCACCGGGGAGCTGTTTTTT. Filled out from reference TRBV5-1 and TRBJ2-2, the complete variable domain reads KAGVTQTPRYLIKTRGQQVTLSCSPISGHRSVSWYQQTPGQGLQFLFEYFSETQRNKGNFPGRFSGRQFSNSRSEMNVSTLELGDSALYLCASSLGVTGELFFGEGSRLTVL.